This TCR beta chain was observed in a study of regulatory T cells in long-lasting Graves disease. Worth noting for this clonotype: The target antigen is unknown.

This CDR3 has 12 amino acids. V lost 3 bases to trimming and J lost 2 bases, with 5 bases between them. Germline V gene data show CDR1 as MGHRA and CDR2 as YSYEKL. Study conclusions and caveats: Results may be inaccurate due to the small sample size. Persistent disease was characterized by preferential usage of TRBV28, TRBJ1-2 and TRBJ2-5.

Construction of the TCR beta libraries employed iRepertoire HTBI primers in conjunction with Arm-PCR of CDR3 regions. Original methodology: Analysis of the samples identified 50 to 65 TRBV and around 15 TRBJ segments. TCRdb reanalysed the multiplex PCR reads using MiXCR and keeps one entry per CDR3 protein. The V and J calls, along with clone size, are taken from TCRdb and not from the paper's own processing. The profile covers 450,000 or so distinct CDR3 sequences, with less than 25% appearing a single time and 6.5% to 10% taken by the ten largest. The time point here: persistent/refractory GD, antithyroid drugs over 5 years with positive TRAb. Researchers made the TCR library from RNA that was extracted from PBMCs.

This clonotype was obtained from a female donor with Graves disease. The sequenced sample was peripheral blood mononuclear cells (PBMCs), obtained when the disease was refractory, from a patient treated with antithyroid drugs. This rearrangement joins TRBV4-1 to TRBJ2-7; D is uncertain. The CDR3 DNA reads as TGCGCCAGCAGCCACCACACCTACGAGCAGTACTTC. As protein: CASSHHTYEQYF.